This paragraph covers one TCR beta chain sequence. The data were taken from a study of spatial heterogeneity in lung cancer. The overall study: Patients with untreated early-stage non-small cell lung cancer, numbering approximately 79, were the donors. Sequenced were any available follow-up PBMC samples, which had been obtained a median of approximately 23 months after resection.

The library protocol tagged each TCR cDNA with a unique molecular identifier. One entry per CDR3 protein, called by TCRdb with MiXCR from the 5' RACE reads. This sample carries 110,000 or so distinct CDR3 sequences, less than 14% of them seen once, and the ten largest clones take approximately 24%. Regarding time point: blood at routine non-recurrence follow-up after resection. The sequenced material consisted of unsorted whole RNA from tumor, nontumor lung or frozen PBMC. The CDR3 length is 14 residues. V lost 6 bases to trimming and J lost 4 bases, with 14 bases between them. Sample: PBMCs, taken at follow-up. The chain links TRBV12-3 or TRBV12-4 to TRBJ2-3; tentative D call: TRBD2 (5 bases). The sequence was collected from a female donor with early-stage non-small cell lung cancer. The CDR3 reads CASSGNPGPDTQYF. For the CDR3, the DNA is TGTGCCAGCAGCGGGAATCCTGGCCCAGATACGCAGTATTTT.